One sample yielded the 15 T cell receptor beta chains listed below, sequenced in a study of regulatory T cells in long-lasting Graves disease. This sample's time point: persistent/refractory GD, antithyroid drugs over 5 years with positive TRAb. The authors made the TCR library using RNA they extracted from PBMCs. Investigators prepared the TCR beta libraries by applying iRepertoire HTBI primers and Arm-PCR of CDR3 regions. TCRdb redid the calling of the multiplex PCR reads with MiXCR, one entry per CDR3 protein. The sample records around 340,000 distinct CDR3 sequences, about 19% being singletons. Sequencing was performed on peripheral blood mononuclear cells (PBMCs), taken when the disease was refractory, from a patient treated with antithyroid drugs. Every receptor here comes from a female donor with Graves disease.

At least ten counts were recorded for this clonotype. The genes are TRBV12-3 or TRBV12-4 and TRBJ1-2; D call uncertain. The CDR3 is 12 amino acids. The V gene lost 10 bases and the J gene lost 5 bases, with 14 bases spanning the gap. The CDR3, as DNA: TGTGCCATCCTCGGGGAGGTTTATGGCTACACCTTC. Its translation is CAILGEVYGYTF.

This clonotype has ten or more counts. This chain joins TRBV3-1 and TRBJ2-7, with 9 bases identical to TRBD2. The length of the CDR3 is 16 residues. V lost 0 bases and J lost 6; bases outside the gene matches: 9. Germline V gene data show CDR1 as LGHDT and CDR2 as YNNKEL (reference sequence). CDR3 coding DNA: TGTGCCAGCAGCCAAGATCCCGGGACTAGCTCCGTCGAGCAGTACTTC. Its protein is CASSQDPGTSSVEQYF.

The rearrangement joins TRBV18 to TRBJ2-6, with 13 bases lining up with TRBD2. The CDR3 consists of 18 residues. In germline, CDR1 is KGHSH, CDR2 LQKENI. Trimming at V came to 4 bases and at J to 1 base, leaving 4 bases not matched to a gene. CDR3 protein: CASSRTSGRVSGANVLTF. The CDR3 nucleotides read TGTGCCAGCTCACGTACTAGCGGGAGGGTATCTGGGGCCAACGTCCTGACTTTC.

There are a few counts of this clonotype. The chain joins TRBV29-1 to TRBJ1-1, with D unresolved. V lost 6 bases and J 0 bases, leaving 11 bases between the germline ends. Germline CDR1 is SQVTM and CDR2 is ANQGSEA. The CDR3 is made up of 13 amino acids. The CDR3 sequence is CSVTGRLNTEAFF. The CDR3 bases are TGCAGCGTCACCGGACGGTTGAACACTGAAGCTTTCTTT.

The chain joins TRBV7-3 to TRBJ2-7; a possible D gene is TRBD2 (6 bases). Germline-derived CDR1 and CDR2 are SGHTA and FQGTGA. V was pared by 7 bases and J by 1 base, with 14 bases between. The CDR3 is made up of 14 amino acids. CDR3 DNA: TGTGCCAGCAACTCCGGGGGACCATCCTACGAGCAGTACTTC. This translates into CASNSGGPSYEQYF. Based on the CDR3 plus reference TRBV7-3 and TRBJ2-7, the full variable domain is GAGVSQTPSNKVTEKGKYVELRCDPISGHTALYWYRQSLGQGPEFLIYFQGTGAADDSGLPNDRFFAVRPEGSVSTLKIQRTERGDSAVYLCASNSGGPSYEQYFGPGTRLTVT.

The chain joins TRBV29-1 to TRBJ1-1; TRBD1 matches at 7 bases. The CDR3 runs 13 residues. The J segment lost 3 bases and the V segment lost 3 bases, leaving 4 bases of the junction unmatched. The germline CDR1 and CDR2 sequences are SQVTM and ANQGSEA. CDR3 loop: CSVDRGLDTEAFF. CDR3 DNA sequence: TGCAGCGTTGACAGGGGGTTGGACACTGAAGCTTTCTTT. The whole variable domain, remainder taken from reference TRBV29-1 and TRBJ1-1, is SAVISQKPSRDICQRGTSLTIQCQVDSQVTMMFWYRQQPGQSLTLIATANQGSEATYESGFVIDKFPISRPNLTFSTLTVSNMSPEDSSIYLCSVDRGLDTEAFFGQGTRLTVV.

This clonotype was counted many times. V gene TRBV6-1 combines with J gene TRBJ2-7; D is unresolved. Trimming shortened V by 2 bases and J by 7 bases, and 12 bases separated the two germline ends. The germline CDR1 and CDR2 sequences are MNHNS and SASEGT. The CDR3 is made up of 13 amino acids. The CDR3 loop reads CASSETRIWEQYF. CDR3 in DNA: TGTGCCAGCAGTGAAACCAGGATATGGGAGCAGTACTTC.

The table lists this clonotype with a few counts. The chain couples TRBV7-9 to TRBJ1-6, with no clear D. The germline CDR1 and CDR2 sequences are SEHNR and FQNEAQ (reference sequence). This CDR3 comprises 17 residues. The V and J ends lost 1 base and 0 bases respectively, with 10 bases between them. CDR3 sequence (DNA): TGTGCCAGCAGCTTAGGGGTAATGACCTCCTATAATTCACCCCTCCACTTT. Its translation is CASSLGVMTSYNSPLHF.

The rearrangement links TRBV6-2 or TRBV6-3 to TRBJ2-5; D ambiguous. This CDR3 spans 14 amino acids. Deletions cut 2 bases from V and 4 bases from J, with 11 bases between. From germline, CDR1 is MNHEY and CDR2 SVGEGT. The CDR3 reads CASSYIEKTETQYF. DNA of the CDR3: TGTGCCAGCAGTTACATTGAAAAAACAGAGACCCAGTACTTC.

Of note for this clonotype: A single base separates this from a much larger clone, so it may be a read error. V gene TRBV10-3 combines with J gene TRBJ2-5; D not resolved. CDR1 and CDR2 from the germline V gene are ENHRY and SYGVKD. V was trimmed by 5 bases and J by 1 base, leaving 8 bases between them. The CDR3 length is 13 residues. In DNA, the CDR3 is TGTGCCATCAGTCCCGACGGCCAAGAGACCCAGTACTTC. Translated: CAISPDGQETQYF.

The CDR3, as DNA: TGTGCCTGGAGTGTAGGTGATACGCAGTATTTT. Amino acid sequence: CAWSVGDTQYF. This chain uses TRBV30 with TRBJ2-3; D is ambiguous. The CDR3 has 11 residues. The germline V gene has CDR1 GTSNPN and CDR2 SVGIG (reference sequence). V lost 0 bases and J lost 6, with 4 bases in between.

The rearrangement links TRBV12-3 or TRBV12-4 to TRBJ2-2; D is unclear. Trimming left V 1 base short and J 4 bases short, with 10 bases between. CDR3 length equals 15 residues. Here the CDR3 DNA reads TGTGCCAGCAGTTTAGGCGGAACAACCACCGGGGAGCTGTTTTTT. Translating it yields CASSLGGTTTGELFF.

This clonotype was observed a handful of times. V is TRBV18 and J is TRBJ1-6; D is undetermined. V lost 2 bases to trimming and J lost 14 bases, with 13 bases between them. Germline V lookup: CDR1 KGHSH, CDR2 LQKENI. The length of the CDR3 is 13 residues. CDR3 nucleotides: TGTGCCAGCTCACCATCAAATACAAGGGCCCTCCACTTT. It specifies CASSPSNTRALHF.

This clonotype occurred a few times. The V and J genes are TRBV4-1 and TRBJ1-1; 7 bases map to TRBD1. In germline, CDR1 is MGHRA, CDR2 YSYEKL. The CDR3 is made up of 15 amino acids. Trimming at V came to 1 base and at J to 1 base, leaving 3 bases not matched to a gene. Here the CDR3 reads CASSQAWDRNTEAFF. The CDR3 DNA is TGCGCCAGCAGCCAAGCTTGGGACAGGAACACTGAAGCTTTCTTT.

This clonotype was observed a few times. The genes are TRBV20-1 and TRBJ2-5; D is tentatively TRBD1 or TRBD2 (5 bases each). The CDR3 contains 14 residues. Between the trimmed V and J ends, which lost 0 bases and 3 bases, there was a span of 11 bases. CDR1 and CDR2 from the germline V gene are DFQATT and SNEGSKA (reference sequence). The CDR3 loop is CSAREHGTEETQYF. The CDR3 DNA follows: TGCAGTGCTAGAGAACACGGGACCGAAGAGACCCAGTACTTC.